Following are 13 T cell receptor beta chains from one sample sequenced in a study of tumor-infiltrating lymphocytes in glioblastoma multiforme. TCR beta libraries were built from RNA through three nested multiplex PCR rounds using modified ARM-PCR. Using its own MiXCR run on the multiplex PCR reads, TCRdb lists one record per CDR3 protein. In the table there are 15,000 or so distinct CDR3 sequences, roughly 71% of which are singletons. Sequenced input: brain tumor tissue. The receptors stem from a male donor with glioblastoma.

By sample fraction, this clonotype is medium-sized. The chain combines TRBV5-6 with TRBJ2-2, with 8 bases identical to TRBD1. Germline assignment: CDR1 SGHDT and CDR2 YYEEEE. J gave up 6 bases and V 4 bases, and 11 bases lay outside the gene matches. This CDR3 comprises 16 residues. CDR3 nucleotides: TGTGCCAGCAGCCCGGAAAGGCTACAGGGGGCCGGGGAGCTGTTTTTT. Protein sequence: CASSPERLQGAGELFF.

The CDR3, as DNA: TGTGCCAGCAGCAATCGACAGGATAACACCAACGAGCAGTACTTC. It is translated as CASSNRQDNTNEQYF. This chain joins TRBV13 and TRBJ2-7, with D maybe TRBD1 (6 bases). The CDR3 has 15 residues. Germline CDR1 reads PRHDT; CDR2 reads FYEKMQ (reference sequence). The V end lost 5 bases, the J end lost 5 bases, and 19 bases lay between the germline ends.

This clonotype was found a few times. The junction differs from germline at one of its ends, possibly a read error. The chain links TRBV30 to TRBJ1-2, with D perhaps TRBD1 (6 bases). CDR1 and CDR2 (germline): GTSNPN, SVGIG (reference sequence). CDR3 size: 14 residues. Here the CDR3 reads CAWRSGGAANGYAF. The DNA of the CDR3 is TGTGCCTGGAGGTCTGGGGGCGCGGCGAATGGCTACGCCTTC.

The chain is built from TRBV11-1 and TRBJ2-7; perhaps TRBD1 as D (6 bases). CDR1 is SGHAT, CDR2 FQDESV, per germline (reference sequence). This CDR3 has 15 amino acids. CDR3 residues: CAQLSASGQGYEQYF. The CDR3 DNA is TGTGCGCAGCTTAGCGCGTCTGGGCAGGGGTACGAGCAGTACTTC.

A note on this clonotype: It may be a read error: a sequence one base away is much more abundant. No conserved phenylalanine or tryptophan is present at the end of the CDR3, so a read error is the likely explanation. The DNA is omitted, as the CDR3 cannot be located on it reliably, and the CDR3 follows TCRdb's listing. This chain uses TRBV30 with TRBJ1-5. CDR1 GTSNPN and CDR2 SVGIG come from the germline V gene (reference sequence). 12 amino acids form the CDR3, both terminal residues included. The CDR3 protein is CAWSVGNQPRHL.

Note on this clonotype: The junction does not match germline at one end; this may be a read error. The gene calls are TRBV11-1 and TRBJ2-3; 12 bases line up with TRBD2. Per the germline V gene, CDR1 is SGHAT and CDR2 is FQDESV (reference sequence). This CDR3 region has 16 residues. CDR3 in amino acids: CESSLGLAGSTDMQYF. Here the CDR3 DNA reads TGTGAAAGCAGCTTAGGACTAGCGGGGAGCACAGATATGCAGTATTTT.

Note on this clonotype: This could be a read error, since a much larger clone is one nucleotide away. The chain links TRBV21-1 to TRBJ2-4; the table's D call, TRBD2, has no DNA check behind it. TRBV21-1 is a documented pseudogene. This CDR3 spans 17 amino acids. This CDR3 is CASSKRPEGAAKTIQYF. As DNA, the CDR3 is TGTGCCAGCAGCAAACGGCCGGAGGGGGCAGCCAAAACCATTCAGTACTTC.

This clonotype was found a few times. The V call is TRBV11-2, the J call TRBJ2-3; 11 bases align to TRBD2. The CDR3 covers 16 residues. The germline V gene encodes CDR1 SGHAT and CDR2 FQNNGV. V was pared by 3 bases and J by 4 bases, with 6 bases of the junction left unmatched. In DNA form, the CDR3 reads TGTGCCAGCAGCTTCACTAGCGGGAGTTTGTCAGATACGCAGTATTTT. It codes for CASSFTSGSLSDTQYF. Variable domain in full (rest from reference TRBV11-2 and TRBJ2-3): EAGVAQSPRYKIIEKRQSVAFWCNPISGHATLYWYQQILGQGPKLLIQFQNNGVVDDSQLPKDRFSAERLKGVDSTLKIQPAKLEDSAVYLCASSFTSGSLSDTQYFGPGTRLTVL.

This clonotype was counted a single time. The genes are TRBV11-2 and TRBJ2-6; D is possibly TRBD2 (5 bases). Trimming stripped 5 bases from V and 2 bases from J, with 22 bases between. This CDR3 region has 19 residues. Germline V lookup: CDR1 SGHAT, CDR2 FQNNGV. The DNA of the CDR3 is TGTGCCAGCAGCCGGCCGGCTCGTGGCGGGCCCCCTGGGGCCAACGTCCTGACTTTC. Its translation is CASSRPARGGPPGANVLTF.

This clonotype was picked up one time. The junction differs from germline at one of its ends, possibly a read error. The V and J genes are TRBV29-1 and TRBJ1-2; D is unclear. The CDR3 covers 10 residues. Germline CDR1 SQVTM, CDR2 ANQGSEA. DNA of the CDR3: TGCAGCATTGATTGGAATGGCTACACCTTC. Its protein is CSIDWNGYTF.

This sequence joins TRBV11-2 and TRBJ2-7; TRBD1 might be the D (6 bases). CDR1 SGHAT and CDR2 FQNNGV come from the germline V gene. Trimming pared 8 bases from V and 3 bases from J, leaving 17 bases between. This CDR3 has 14 residues. The CDR3 here is CASYTGTPGYEQYF. For the CDR3, the DNA is TGTGCCAGCTACACCGGGACACCCGGCTACGAGCAGTACTTC. The entire variable domain, with the rest obtained from reference TRBV11-2 and TRBJ2-7, is as follows: EAGVAQSPRYKIIEKRQSVAFWCNPISGHATLYWYQQILGQGPKLLIQFQNNGVVDDSQLPKDRFSAERLKGVDSTLKIQPAKLEDSAVYLCASYTGTPGYEQYFGPGTRLTVT.

With regard to this clonotype: A much larger clonotype is one base distant, so this may be a read error. CDR3 nucleotide sequence: TGCGCCAGCAAAAGAGGGGACCGTGAGGCCGGGGAGGTGTTTTTT. This gives the protein CASKRGDREAGEVFF. The V gene is TRBV10-2, the J gene TRBJ2-2; D may be TRBD2 (6 bases). This CDR3 has 15 residues. Germline loops: CDR1 WSHSY, CDR2 SAAADI.

The chain links TRBV6-5 to TRBJ2-3; possibly TRBD1 for D (5 bases). The length of the CDR3 is 11 residues. CDR1 is MNHEY and CDR2 is SVGAGI in the germline V gene. Trimming took off 8 bases at V and 3 bases at J, with 6 bases between the two ends. The CDR3: CASGATDTQYF. CDR3 nucleotides: TGTGCCAGCGGGGCAACAGATACGCAGTATTTT.